The next 11 T cell receptor beta chains were all read from a single sample in a study of T cell responses to AZD1222 COVID-19 vaccine. Some clones are missing from TCRdb's copy, which holds only in-frame ones; the method was immunoSEQ multiplex PCR. The sample includes some 130,000 clones, over 85% of them seen just once. Sequencing was performed on peripheral blood, taken on day 0 of AZD1222 vaccination. The receptor source for this set is an adult in good health.

The chain employs TRBV3-1 (or the pseudogene TRBV3-2) and TRBJ2-5; D unresolved. Germline lookup yields CDR1 LGHDT and CDR2 YNNKEL (reference sequence). This CDR3 has 12 amino acids. V was clipped by 4 bases and J by 3 bases, with 6 bases between them. Written as DNA, the CDR3 is TGTGCCAGCAGCCGAAGGGAAGAGACCCAGTACTTC. Its translation: CASSRREETQYF.

This chain links TRBV5-1 with TRBJ1-2; a weak D match, TRBD1 (5 bases). The CDR3 has 13 residues. Looked up from germline, CDR1 is SGHRS and CDR2 is YFSETQ. The germline V and J ends were trimmed by 6 bases and 0 bases, with 9 bases remaining between them. CDR3: CASNPGPNYGYTF. For the CDR3, the DNA is TGCGCCAGCAACCCGGGACCTAACTATGGCTACACCTTC.

The CDR3 nucleotides read TGTGCCAGCAGCCCAGGGACGGAGTCTTACTATGGCTACACCTTC. Amino acids: CASSPGTESYYGYTF. The chain carries TRBV7-9 and TRBJ1-2, with D perhaps matching TRBD1 (5 bases). Germline CDR1 is SEHNR and CDR2 is FQNEAQ (reference sequence). The germline V and J ends were trimmed by 5 bases and 3 bases, with 16 bases remaining between them. The CDR3 totals 15 residues.

The chain is built from TRBV6-5 and TRBJ1-2; a weak D match, TRBD1 (5 bases). The germline CDR1 and CDR2 sequences are MNHEY and SVGAGI. The CDR3 has 13 residues. With 4 bases removed from V and 4 bases from J, the gap between germline ends came to 10 bases. CDR3 DNA sequence: TGTGCCAGCAGTTTGACAGCGACCTATGGCTACACCTTC. This codes for CASSLTATYGYTF.

CDR3 sequence reads: CASRQGGGYGYTF. The CDR3 nucleotides read TGTGCCAGCAGACAGGGAGGGGGGTATGGCTACACCTTC. This sequence joins TRBV6-5 and TRBJ1-2; maybe TRBD1 (6 bases). Germline lookup yields CDR1 MNHEY and CDR2 SVGAGI. The length of the CDR3 is 13 residues. With 6 bases removed from V and 5 bases from J, the gap between germline ends came to 13 bases.

The chain recombines TRBV3-1 (or the pseudogene TRBV3-2) with TRBJ1-2; 8 bases map to TRBD1. Germline V gene sequence: CDR1 LGHDT, CDR2 YNNKEL (reference sequence). The CDR3 runs to 16 residues. Unmatched junction bases numbered 12, after V lost 2 bases and J lost 7 bases. CDR3 DNA: TGTGCCAGCAGCCAACTCATAGGACAGGGCTATCTTGGCTACACCTTC. Translation: CASSQLIGQGYLGYTF.

The genes are TRBV3-1 (or the pseudogene TRBV3-2) and TRBJ1-4, with 7 bases fitting TRBD1. This CDR3 has 15 residues. The V gene's germline CDR1 is LGHDT and CDR2 YNNKEL (reference sequence). J lost 2 bases, V lost 6 bases, and 6 bases had no gene match. In DNA form, the CDR3 reads TGTGCCAGCAGAGAGACAGGGAACACTAATGAAAAACTGTTTTTT. This sequence encodes CASRETGNTNEKLFF.

The V gene is TRBV27, the J gene TRBJ2-3; TRBD1 aligns across 8 bases. CDR1 is MNHEY and CDR2 is SMNVEV in the germline V gene (reference sequence). This CDR3 spans 16 amino acids. With V trimmed by 1 base and J by 3 bases, 6 bases remained unmatched. This CDR3 reads CASSLWDRSGTDTQYF. The CDR3, as DNA: TGTGCCAGCAGTTTATGGGACAGGTCGGGGACAGATACGCAGTATTTT.

The chain links TRBV7-9 to TRBJ2-1; D remains unclear. Deletions cut 3 bases from V and 4 bases from J, with 7 bases between. Germline V CDR1 and CDR2: SEHNR, FQNEAQ (reference sequence). The CDR3 has 13 amino acids. CDR3 sequence (DNA): TGTGCCAGCAGCTTCTCGGGTTACAATGAGCAGTTCTTC. Its translation is CASSFSGYNEQFF.

The sample holds a few counts of this clone. The V gene is TRBV10-2, the J gene TRBJ1-3; perhaps TRBD1 as D (5 bases). V shed 2 bases and J shed 7 bases, with 12 bases lying between them. The germline gives CDR1 WSHSY, CDR2 SAAADI. The CDR3 has 14 residues. The DNA for the CDR3 is TGCGCCAGCAGTGAGACGGGGGAGGGGAACACCATATATTTT. This translates into CASSETGEGNTIYF.

The chain couples TRBV5-1 to TRBJ2-3; perhaps D is TRBD1 or TRBD2 (5 bases each). The CDR3 length is 16 residues. Germline V lookup: CDR1 SGHRS, CDR2 YFSETQ. V lost 0 bases, J lost 2 bases, and 13 bases lay in between. The CDR3, as DNA: TGCGCCAGCAGCTTGGGAATAGGGACCCTCACAGATACGCAGTATTTT. Encoded protein: CASSLGIGTLTDTQYF. The whole variable domain, remainder taken from reference TRBV5-1 and TRBJ2-3, is KAGVTQTPRYLIKTRGQQVTLSCSPISGHRSVSWYQQTPGQGLQFLFEYFSETQRNKGNFPGRFSGRQFSNSRSEMNVSTLELGDSALYLCASSLGIGTLTDTQYFGPGTRLTVL.